The sequence of this T cell receptor (beta chain) was determined in a study of follicular helper T cells after annual influenza vaccination. Whole-study context: Across the 2013-2014, 2014-2015 and 2015-2016 vaccination seasons, some subjects were resampled. General observations from the study: Day 7 ICOS+CD38+ clones later appeared mostly in ICOS-CD38- cTfh.

Time point of the sample: 2015-2016 season, pre-vaccination. A word on this clone: The antigen is unknown. At one boundary the junction diverges from the germline segment, which might be a read error.

TCRdb's table, derived via immunoSEQ multiplex PCR, lists solely in-frame clones and lacks some. The sample records over 80 clones, about 86% being singletons. Looked up from germline, CDR1 is SNHLY and CDR2 is FYNNEI. The CDR3 length is 13 residues. This sequence joins TRBV2 and TRBJ1-5; D unclear. This sequence was found in an adult who received the influenza vaccine. The specimen was CXCR5+ CD38+ circulating T follicular helper cells from blood, collected on the day of influenza vaccination. Documented subset: circulating Tfh, non-naive CD4+CXCR5+PD-1+ (ICOS+CD38+ or ICOS-CD38-). The CDR3 sequence is CAGSESPYQPQHF. CDR3 DNA: TGTGCCGGCAGTGAGTCCCCCTATCAGCCCCAGCATTTT. The variable domain in full, with the rest retrieved from reference TRBV2 and TRBJ1-5, is EPEVTQTPSHQVTQMGQEVILRCVPISNHLYFYWYRQILGQKVEFLVSFYNNEISEKSEIFDDQFSVERPDGSNFTLKIRSTKLEDSAMYFCAGSESPYQPQHFGDGTRLSIL.